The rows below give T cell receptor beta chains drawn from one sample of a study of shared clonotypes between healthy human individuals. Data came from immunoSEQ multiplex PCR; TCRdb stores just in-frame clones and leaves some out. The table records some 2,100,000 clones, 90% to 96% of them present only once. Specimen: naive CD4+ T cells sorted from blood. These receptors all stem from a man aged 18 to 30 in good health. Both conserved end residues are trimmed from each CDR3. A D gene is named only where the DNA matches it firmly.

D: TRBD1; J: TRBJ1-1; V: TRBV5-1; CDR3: ASSRQGPGDTEAF
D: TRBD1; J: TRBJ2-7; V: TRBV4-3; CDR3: ASSLGQGGIYEQY
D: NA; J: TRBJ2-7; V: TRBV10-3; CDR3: AISDGGYEQY
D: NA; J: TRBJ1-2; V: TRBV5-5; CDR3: ASSLAGVQGYT
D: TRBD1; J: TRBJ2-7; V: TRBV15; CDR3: ATSPAGTGAGEQY
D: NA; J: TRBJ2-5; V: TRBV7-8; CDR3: ASSLEWSQETQY
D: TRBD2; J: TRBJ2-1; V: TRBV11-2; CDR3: ASSSRGLDNEQF
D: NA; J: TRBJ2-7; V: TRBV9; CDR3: ASSVGGIAYEQY
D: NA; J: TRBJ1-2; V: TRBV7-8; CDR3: ASSFPRGYGYT
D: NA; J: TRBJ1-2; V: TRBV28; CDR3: ASSLQGRGYT
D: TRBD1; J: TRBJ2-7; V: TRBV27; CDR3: ASRAGTGTYEQY
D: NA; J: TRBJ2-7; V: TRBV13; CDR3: ASSIPGTQPYEQY
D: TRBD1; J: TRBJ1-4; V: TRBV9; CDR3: ASTSGQGGEKLF
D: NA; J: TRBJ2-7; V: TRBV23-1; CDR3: ASPPGTAVCYEQY
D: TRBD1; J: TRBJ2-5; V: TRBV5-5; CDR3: ASSRQTGGDETQY
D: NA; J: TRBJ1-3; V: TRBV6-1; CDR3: ASSERQVNSGNTIY
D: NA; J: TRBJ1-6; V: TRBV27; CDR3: ASRSGHSPLH
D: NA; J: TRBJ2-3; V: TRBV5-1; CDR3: ASSEQGYTDTQY
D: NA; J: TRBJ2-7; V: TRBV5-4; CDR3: ASSLLGGLKIVGHEQY
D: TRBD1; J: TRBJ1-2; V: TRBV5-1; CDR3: ASSLGDRDYGYT
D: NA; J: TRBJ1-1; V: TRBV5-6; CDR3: ASRSTGTEGITEAF
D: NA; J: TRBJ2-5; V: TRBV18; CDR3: ASSPRTETQY
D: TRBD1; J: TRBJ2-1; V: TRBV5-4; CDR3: ASSDGQGRNEQF
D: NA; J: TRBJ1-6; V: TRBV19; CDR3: ATRDGNSPLH
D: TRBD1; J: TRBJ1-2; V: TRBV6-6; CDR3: ASSATGGNYGYT
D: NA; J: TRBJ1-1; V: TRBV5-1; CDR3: ASSGGGYTEAF
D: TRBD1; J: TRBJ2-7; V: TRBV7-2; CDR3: ASSFGSGTVSYEQY
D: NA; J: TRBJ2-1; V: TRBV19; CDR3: ASSHRTVYNEQF
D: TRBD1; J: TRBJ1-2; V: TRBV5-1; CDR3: ASSFDPGGTYGYT
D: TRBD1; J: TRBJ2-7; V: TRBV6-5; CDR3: ASSYAGTGTYEQY
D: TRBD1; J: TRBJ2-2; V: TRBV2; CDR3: ASSGQGAGELF
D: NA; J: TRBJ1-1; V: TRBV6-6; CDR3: ATTHWDRGPTEAF
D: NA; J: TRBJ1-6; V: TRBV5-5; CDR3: ASSLVYTAGWVPLH
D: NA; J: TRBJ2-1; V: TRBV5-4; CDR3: ASSFWGNEQF
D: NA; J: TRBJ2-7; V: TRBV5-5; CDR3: ASRHTGSDEQY
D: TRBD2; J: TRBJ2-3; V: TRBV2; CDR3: ASAGLAGYLGTDTQY
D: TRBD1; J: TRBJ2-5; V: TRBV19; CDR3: ASSTLDRGRRETQY
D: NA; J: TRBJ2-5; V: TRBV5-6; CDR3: ASSFLSGTPQTQY
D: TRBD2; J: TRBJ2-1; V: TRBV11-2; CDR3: ASSLLSGRGEQF
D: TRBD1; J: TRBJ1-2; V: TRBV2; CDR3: ASSVETGGGHGYT
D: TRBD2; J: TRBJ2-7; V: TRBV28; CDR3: ASRSGGGISYEQY
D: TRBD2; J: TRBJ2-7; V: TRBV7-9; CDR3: ASSVSGTSAYEQY
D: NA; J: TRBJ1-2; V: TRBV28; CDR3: ASSSSGRRGYT
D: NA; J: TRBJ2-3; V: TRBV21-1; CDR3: ASTNLGSGDTQY
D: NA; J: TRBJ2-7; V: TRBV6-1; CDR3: ASSVYEQY
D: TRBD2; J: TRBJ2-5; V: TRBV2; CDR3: ASGTGLAVKETQY
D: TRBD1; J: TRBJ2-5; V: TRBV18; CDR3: ASSLRTGQQETQY
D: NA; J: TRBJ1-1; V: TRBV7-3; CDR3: ASSSRQNTEAF
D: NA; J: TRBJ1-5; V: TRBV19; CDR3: ASSMGPGSNQPQH
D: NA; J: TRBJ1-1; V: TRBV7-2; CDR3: ASSPSATANTEAF
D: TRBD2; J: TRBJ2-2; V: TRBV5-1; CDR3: ASSPLAGGNTGELF
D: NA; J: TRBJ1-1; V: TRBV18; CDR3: ASSHGTSAANTEAF
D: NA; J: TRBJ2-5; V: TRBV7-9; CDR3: ASSLDQGPKTQY
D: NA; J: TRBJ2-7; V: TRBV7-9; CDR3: ASSLFGSAYEQY
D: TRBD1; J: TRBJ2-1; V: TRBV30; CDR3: AWRRGGLGYNEQF
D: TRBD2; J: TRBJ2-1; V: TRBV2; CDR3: ASSAGLAGYNEQF
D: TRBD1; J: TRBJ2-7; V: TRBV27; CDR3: ASSLGTGVGYEQY
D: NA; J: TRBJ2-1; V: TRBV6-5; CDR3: ASSSEGLTYNEQF
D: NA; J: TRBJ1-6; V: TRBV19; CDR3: ASSTAGTPNSPLH